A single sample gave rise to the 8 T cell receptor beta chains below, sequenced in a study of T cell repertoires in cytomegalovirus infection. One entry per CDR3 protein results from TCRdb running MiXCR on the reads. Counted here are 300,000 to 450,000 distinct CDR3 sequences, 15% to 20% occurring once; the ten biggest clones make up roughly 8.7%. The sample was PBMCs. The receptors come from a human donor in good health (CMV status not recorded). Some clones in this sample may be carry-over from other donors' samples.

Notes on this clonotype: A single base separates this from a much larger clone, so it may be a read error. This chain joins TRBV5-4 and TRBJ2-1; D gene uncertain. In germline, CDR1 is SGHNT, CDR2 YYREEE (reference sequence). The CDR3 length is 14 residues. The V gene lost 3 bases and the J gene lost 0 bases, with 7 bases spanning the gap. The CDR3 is CASSSESSYNEQFF. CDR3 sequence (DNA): TGTGCCAGCAGCTCAGAGAGCTCCTACAATGAGCAGTTCTTC.

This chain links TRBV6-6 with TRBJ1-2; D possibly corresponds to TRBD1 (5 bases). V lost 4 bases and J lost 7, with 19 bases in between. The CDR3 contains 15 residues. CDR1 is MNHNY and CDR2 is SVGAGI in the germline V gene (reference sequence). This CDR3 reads CASSCTEGLLCGYTF. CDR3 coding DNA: TGTGCCAGCAGTTGTACCGAGGGGTTACTCTGTGGCTACACCTTC.

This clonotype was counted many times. CDR3 nucleotides: TGTGCCAGCAGCTCTAAGGGGGGGACAGGGACCCAGTACTTC. As protein: CASSSKGGTGTQYF. This chain links TRBV7-2 with TRBJ2-5, with TRBD1 as a possible D gene (8 bases). Looked up from germline, CDR1 is SGHTA and CDR2 is FQGNSA. V lost 4 bases, J lost 7 bases, and 16 bases lay in between. This CDR3 is built from 14 residues.

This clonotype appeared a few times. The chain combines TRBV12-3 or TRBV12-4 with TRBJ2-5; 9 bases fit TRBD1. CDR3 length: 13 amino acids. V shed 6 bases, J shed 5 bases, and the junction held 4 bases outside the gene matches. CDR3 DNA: TGTGCCAGCAGGGTGGGACAGGGCGAGACCCAGTACTTC. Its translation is CASRVGQGETQYF.

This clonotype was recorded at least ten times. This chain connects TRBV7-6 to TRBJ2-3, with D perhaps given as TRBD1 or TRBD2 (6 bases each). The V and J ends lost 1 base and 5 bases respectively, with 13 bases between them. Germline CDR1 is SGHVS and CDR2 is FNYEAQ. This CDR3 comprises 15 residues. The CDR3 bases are TGTGCCAGCAGCTTAGGACAGGAGGGGTTAGATACGCAGTATTTT. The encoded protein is CASSLGQEGLDTQYF.

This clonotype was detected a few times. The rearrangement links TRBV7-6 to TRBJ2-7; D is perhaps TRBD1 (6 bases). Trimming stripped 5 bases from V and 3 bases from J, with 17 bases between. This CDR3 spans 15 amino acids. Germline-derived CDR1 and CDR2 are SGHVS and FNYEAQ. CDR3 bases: TGTGCCAGCAGCCCGATCGGGTCGGACAGCTACGAGCAGTACTTC. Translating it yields CASSPIGSDSYEQYF.

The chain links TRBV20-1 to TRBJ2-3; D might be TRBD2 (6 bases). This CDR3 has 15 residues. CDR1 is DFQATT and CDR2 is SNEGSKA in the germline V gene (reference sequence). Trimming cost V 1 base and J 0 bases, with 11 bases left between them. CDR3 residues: CSARASTRSTDTQYF. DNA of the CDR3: TGCAGTGCTAGAGCTTCGACTAGGAGCACAGATACGCAGTATTTT.

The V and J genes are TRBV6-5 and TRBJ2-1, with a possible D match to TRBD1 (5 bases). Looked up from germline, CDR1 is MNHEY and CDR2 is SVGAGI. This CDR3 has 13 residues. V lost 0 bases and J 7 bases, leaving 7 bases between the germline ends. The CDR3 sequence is CASSYSDTNEQFF. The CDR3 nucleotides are TGTGCCAGCAGTTACTCGGACACAAATGAGCAGTTCTTC.